The table lists the clone carrying this T cell receptor (beta chain) with many counts. Amplification targeted TCR beta CDR3 regions from RNA transcripts. HTBI primers drove first-round RT-PCR of the TCR CDR3. Via MiXCR, TCRdb re-called the multiplex PCR reads, giving one row per CDR3 protein. The sample consists of hundreds of thousands of distinct CDR3 sequences, 14% to 15% of them appearing once. This CDR3 region has 13 residues. The germline V gene has CDR1 SQVTM and CDR2 ANQGSEA. V was cut by 3 bases and J by 7 bases, with 15 bases left in between. The data derive from a study of T cells in Graves' hyperthyroidism and ophthalmopathy.

This receptor was obtained from a woman aged 40-49 years with Graves' ophthalmopathy. The rearrangement uses TRBV29-1 and TRBJ1-1, with a tentative D call TRBD1 (5 bases). Sequenced sample: blood. The CDR3, as DNA: TGCAGCGTTGACGGCAGGGTACGTGATGAAGCTTTCTTT. This encodes CSVDGRVRDEAFF.